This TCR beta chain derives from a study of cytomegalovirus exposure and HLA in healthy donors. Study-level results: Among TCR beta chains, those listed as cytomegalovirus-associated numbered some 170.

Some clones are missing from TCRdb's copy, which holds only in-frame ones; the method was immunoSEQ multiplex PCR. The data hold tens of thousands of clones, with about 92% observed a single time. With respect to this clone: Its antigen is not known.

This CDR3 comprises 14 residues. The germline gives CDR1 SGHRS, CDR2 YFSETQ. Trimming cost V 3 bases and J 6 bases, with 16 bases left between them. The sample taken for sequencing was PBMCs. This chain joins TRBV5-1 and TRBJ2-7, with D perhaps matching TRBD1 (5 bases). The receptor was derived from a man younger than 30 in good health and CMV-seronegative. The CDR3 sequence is CASSSQGVPSEQYF. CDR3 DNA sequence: TGCGCCAGCAGCTCCCAGGGTGTCCCTAGCGAGCAGTACTTC.